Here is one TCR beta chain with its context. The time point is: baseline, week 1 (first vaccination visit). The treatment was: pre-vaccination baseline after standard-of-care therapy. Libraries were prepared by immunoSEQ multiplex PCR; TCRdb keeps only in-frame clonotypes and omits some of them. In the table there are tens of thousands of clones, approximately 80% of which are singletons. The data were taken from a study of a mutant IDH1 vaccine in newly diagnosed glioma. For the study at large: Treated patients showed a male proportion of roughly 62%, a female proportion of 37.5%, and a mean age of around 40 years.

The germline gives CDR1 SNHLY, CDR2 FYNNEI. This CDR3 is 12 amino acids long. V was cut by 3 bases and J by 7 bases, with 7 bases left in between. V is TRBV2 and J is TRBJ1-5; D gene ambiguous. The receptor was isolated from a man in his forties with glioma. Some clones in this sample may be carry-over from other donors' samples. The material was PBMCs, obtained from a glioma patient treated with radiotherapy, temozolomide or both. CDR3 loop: CASSEWIQPQHF. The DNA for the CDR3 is TGTGCCAGCAGTGAGTGGATCCAGCCCCAGCATTTT.